The clone carrying this T cell receptor (beta chain) has only a few counts. Its antigen is undetermined. Germline V gene data show CDR1 as SGHTA and CDR2 as FQGNSA. With 5 bases clipped from V and 3 bases from J, the junction kept 9 bases outside the gene matches. The CDR3 has 16 amino acids. The sample belongs to a study of cytomegalovirus exposure and HLA in healthy donors. Whole-study findings and limits: Per a later analysis, 16,951 TCR beta sequences showed association with HLA alleles at 0.05 false discovery rate. Follow-up analysis later connected one missense variant in DCLRE1C with trimming of TCR beta V- and J-genes. A later analysis showed HLA-associated TCR beta chains outstripping equally common others in clonal expansion. Indistinguishable V segments, including TRBV6-2 and TRBV6-3, were excluded.

PCR employed 60 Vbeta and 13 Jbeta primers. Data came from immunoSEQ multiplex PCR; TCRdb stores just in-frame clones and leaves some out. Here the sample spans about 120,000 clones, around three quarters being singletons. The TCR originated in a male donor in good health and CMV-seropositive. V usage is TRBV7-2 and J usage is TRBJ1-5; 8 positions match TRBD1. Material: PBMCs. DNA of the CDR3: TGTGCCAGCAGCCGAGGACAGGGTGGTAACAATCAGCCCCAGCATTTT. Encoded protein: CASSRGQGGNNQPQHF.